Below, 27 T cell receptor beta chains from the same sample are listed, as sequenced in a study of T cells after yellow fever vaccination. TCRdb re-called the 5' RACE reads through MiXCR, storing one row per CDR3 protein. The sample lists approximately 350,000 distinct CDR3 sequences, roughly 11% occurring once. This sample comprised PBMCs, obtained on the day of the first yellow fever vaccination. The receptors were sampled from a man aged 18 to 35 who received the YFV17D yellow fever vaccine.

This clonotype was detected only once. At one end the junction does not follow the germline gene, possibly because of a read error. The rearrangement links TRBV5-1 to TRBJ2-1; 7 bases map to TRBD2. The germline V gene encodes CDR1 SGHRS and CDR2 YFSETQ. This CDR3 has 15 amino acids. CDR3 region: CASSPLGVGGERSHF. CDR3 in DNA: TGCGCCAGCAGCCCCCTTGGTGTGGGGGGGGAACGTTCTCACTTC.

This clonotype was seen a handful of times. This chain uses TRBV29-1 with TRBJ1-4; TRBD1 is a possible D gene (5 bases). With 6 bases removed from V and 8 bases from J, the gap between germline ends came to 16 bases. The CDR3 runs 13 residues. The V gene's germline CDR1 is SQVTM and CDR2 ANQGSEA. The CDR3 spells CSVGWGNAEKLFF. The CDR3 nucleotides read TGCAGCGTGGGATGGGGGAATGCAGAAAAACTGTTTTTT.

This clonotype was recorded a few times. The chain links TRBV20-1 to TRBJ1-2; 8 nucleotides agree with TRBD1. CDR1 and CDR2 from the germline V gene are DFQATT and SNEGSKA (reference sequence). V shed 5 bases, J shed 5 bases, and the junction held 4 bases outside the gene matches. The CDR3 contains 12 residues. CDR3 residues: CSASGTGYGYTF. DNA for the CDR3: TGCAGTGCTTCCGGGACAGGATATGGCTACACCTTC.

The J gene is TRBJ2-2, the V gene TRBV4-3; TRBD1 matches 9 bases. With 2 bases clipped from V and 3 bases from J, the junction kept 1 base outside the gene matches. The CDR3 length is 15 residues. Germline CDR1 reads LGHNA; CDR2 reads YSLEER. The CDR3 spells CASSQRTGDTGELFF. The CDR3, as DNA: TGCGCCAGCAGCCAACGGACAGGGGACACCGGGGAGCTGTTTTTT.

In this sample, this clonotype turned up a few times. J is TRBJ2-2 and V is TRBV7-3, with D maybe TRBD1 (6 bases). Germline CDR1 reads SGHTA; CDR2 reads FQGTGA. This CDR3 region has 13 residues. Trimming pared 3 bases from V and 7 bases from J, leaving 9 bases between. CDR3 in amino acids: CASSLWGLGELFF. CDR3 bases: TGTGCCAGCAGCTTGTGGGGGCTCGGGGAGCTGTTTTTT.

The rearrangement links TRBV4-1 to TRBJ1-3; D is perhaps TRBD1 (5 bases). Germline V lookup: CDR1 MGHRA, CDR2 YSYEKL. This CDR3 region has 15 residues. V gave up 0 bases and J gave up 8 bases, with 14 bases separating them. The CDR3 bases are TGCGCCAGCAGCCAAGATCCTTCTCCGGGGGACACCATATATTTT. Amino acid sequence: CASSQDPSPGDTIYF.

The rearrangement joins TRBV4-1 to TRBJ2-3; 7 bases are shared with TRBD1. The ends lost 4 bases at V and 1 base at J; junction bases unmatched: 5. The CDR3 covers 15 residues. Per germline, CDR1 MGHRA and CDR2 YSYEKL. CDR3 residues: CASSPGTVRTDTQYF. CDR3 nucleotides: TGCGCCAGCAGCCCGGGGACAGTCCGCACAGATACGCAGTATTTT.

Of note for this clonotype: Germline is not matched at one junction end, which may reflect a read error. The chain uses TRBV18 and TRBJ2-2; the D gene is possibly TRBD2 (6 bases). There are 16 residues in the CDR3. From germline, CDR1 is KGHSH and CDR2 LQKENI. CDR3 bases: TGTGCCAGCTCACCGGCGGGAAGAAGGGGCACCGCGGAGCTGTTTTTT. Protein product: CASSPAGRRGTAELFF. The full variable domain, completed using reference TRBV18 and TRBJ2-2, is NAGVMQNPRHLVRRRGQEARLRCSPMKGHSHVYWYRQLPEEGLKFMVYLQKENIIDESGMPKERFSAEFPKEGPSILRIQQVVRGDSAAYFCASSPAGRRGTAELFFGEGSRLTVL.

This clonotype was detected a few times. CDR3 DNA: TGCAGCGGGGGCGTAAGCGGGGGGAAAGCTACGCAGTATTTT. Its protein product is CSGGVSGGKATQYF. The genes are TRBV20-1 and TRBJ2-3; 9 bases are a match to TRBD2. The CDR3 totals 14 residues. Germline CDR1 is DFQATT and CDR2 is SNEGSKA (reference sequence).

V is TRBV10-3 and J is TRBJ1-1; D call uncertain. The CDR3 is made up of 13 amino acids. V was shortened by 4 bases and J by 1 base, with 7 bases between the two germline ends. Germline values: CDR1 ENHRY, CDR2 SYGVKD. DNA of the CDR3: TGTGCCATCAGTGGGCAAGAGAACACTGAAGCTTTCTTT. Amino acid sequence: CAISGQENTEAFF.

This clonotype turned up a few times. The CDR3 coding sequence is TGTGCCATCAGTGAGGAAAGGGTGGAGGAGCAGTACGTC. Translation gives CAISEERVEEQYV. The chain has TRBV10-3 and TRBJ2-7; no clear D gene. The V gene's germline CDR1 is ENHRY and CDR2 SYGVKD. Trimming removed 2 bases at V and 7 bases at J, with 12 bases between. This CDR3 is 13 amino acids long.

The rearrangement links TRBV5-1 to TRBJ2-3; TRBD1 matches at 8 bases. V was pared by 2 bases and J by 5 bases, with 4 bases of the junction left unmatched. Germline V gene data show CDR1 as SGHRS and CDR2 as YFSETQ. This CDR3 is built from 14 residues. The CDR3 DNA follows: TGCGCCAGCAGCTTCCAGGGGGCGAAAGATACGCAGTATTTT. It is translated as CASSFQGAKDTQYF.

This clonotype was detected a few times. The rearrangement links TRBV29-1 to TRBJ2-5, with a weak D call TRBD2 (6 bases). V was pared by 6 bases and J by 4 bases, with 18 bases between. Germline V gene data show CDR1 as SQVTM and CDR2 as ANQGSEA. The CDR3 runs 14 residues. The chain's CDR3 is CSVLGTSLGETQYF. CDR3 nucleotide sequence: TGCAGCGTGCTTGGGACTTCCTTAGGAGAGACCCAGTACTTC.

Only a few counts were recorded for this clonotype. This sequence joins TRBV7-9 and TRBJ1-5; no definite D call. CDR1 SEHNR and CDR2 FQNEAQ come from the germline V gene (reference sequence). The CDR3 extends over 15 amino acids. The V end was cut by 3 bases, the J end by 1 base, with 10 bases between. This chain's CDR3 is CASSFDAGSNQPQHF. CDR3 nucleotide sequence: TGTGCCAGCAGCTTTGACGCGGGGAGCAATCAGCCCCAGCATTTT.

This clonotype was seen ten or more times. V is TRBV9 and J is TRBJ2-1; TRBD2 is a possible D gene (6 bases). Germline V gene data show CDR1 as SGDLS and CDR2 as YYNGEE. V lost 0 bases, J lost 2 bases, and 9 bases lay in between. This CDR3 is built from 15 residues. The CDR3 loop reads CASSVEEGPYNEQFF. In DNA, the CDR3 is TGTGCCAGCAGCGTAGAGGAGGGGCCCTACAATGAGCAGTTCTTC.

The chain carries TRBV7-2 and TRBJ2-2; weak D call: TRBD1 (5 bases). This CDR3 is 14 amino acids long. V was cut by 3 bases and J by 8 bases, with 13 bases left in between. Germline V gives CDR1 SGHTA, CDR2 FQGNSA. The CDR3 is CASSFFREVGELFF. CDR3 DNA: TGTGCCAGCAGCTTCTTCAGGGAAGTGGGGGAGCTGTTTTTT. The full variable domain, its missing parts supplied by reference TRBV7-2 and TRBJ2-2, is GAGVSQSPSNKVTEKGKDVELRCDPISGHTALYWYRQSLGQGLEFLIYFQGNSAPDKSGLPSDRFSAERTGGSVSTLTIQRTQQEDSAVYLCASSFFREVGELFFGEGSRLTVL.

This clonotype was seen repeatedly, ten times or more. This chain connects TRBV7-9 to TRBJ1-6; D is uncertain. The CDR3 consists of 14 residues. Germline-derived CDR1 and CDR2 are SEHNR and FQNEAQ (reference sequence). V lost 2 bases, J lost 3 bases, and 5 bases lay in between. The CDR3 here is CASSLQDYNSPLHF. Here the CDR3 DNA reads TGTGCCAGCAGCTTACAGGACTATAATTCACCCCTCCACTTT.

The rearrangement joins TRBV5-6 to TRBJ2-7, with a possible D match to TRBD2 (5 bases). Deletions cut 3 bases from V and 3 bases from J, with 13 bases between. The germline V gene has CDR1 SGHDT and CDR2 YYEEEE. The CDR3 consists of 14 residues. CDR3 nucleotides: TGTGCCAGCAGCTCAGCGCGGGTGGGCTACGAGCAGTACTTC. Its translation: CASSSARVGYEQYF.

The chain joins TRBV24-1 to TRBJ2-1; D remains unclear. CDR1 and CDR2 (germline): KGHDR, SFDVKD. The CDR3 is 13 amino acids. The V and J ends lost 5 bases and 4 bases respectively, with 8 bases between them. In DNA, the CDR3 is TGTGCCACCAGTGGGCCTCGGTACAATGAGCAGTTCTTC. Translated: CATSGPRYNEQFF.

This clonotype has only a few counts. The V and J genes are TRBV4-1 and TRBJ2-2; a weak D match, TRBD2 (6 bases). Per the germline V gene, CDR1 is MGHRA and CDR2 is YSYEKL. Trimming stripped 0 bases from V and 4 bases from J, with 15 bases between. The CDR3 length is 17 residues. This chain's CDR3 is CASSQEGARGGTGELFF. CDR3 nucleotides: TGCGCCAGCAGCCAAGAAGGGGCGCGGGGAGGCACCGGGGAGCTGTTTTTT.

At least ten counts were recorded for this clonotype. This sequence joins TRBV7-8 and TRBJ2-2; D gene uncertain. The length of the CDR3 is 14 residues. V dropped 8 bases and J dropped 1 base, with 11 bases sitting between them. In germline, CDR1 is SGHVS, CDR2 FQNEAQ. The CDR3 is CASQRSKNTGELFF. In DNA, the CDR3 is TGTGCCAGCCAACGAAGCAAGAACACCGGGGAGCTGTTTTTT.

The chain carries TRBV2 and TRBJ2-3; no firm D call. In germline, CDR1 is SNHLY, CDR2 FYNNEI. This CDR3 is built from 14 residues. Trimming cost V 4 bases and J 0 bases, with 8 bases left between them. This CDR3 reads CASSVQSSTDTQYF. The CDR3 DNA follows: TGTGCCAGCAGTGTACAATCTAGCACAGATACGCAGTATTTT. Complete variable domain (other parts from reference TRBV2 and TRBJ2-3): EPEVTQTPSHQVTQMGQEVILRCVPISNHLYFYWYRQILGQKVEFLVSFYNNEISEKSEIFDDQFSVERPDGSNFTLKIRSTKLEDSAMYFCASSVQSSTDTQYFGPGTRLTVL.

In this sample, this clonotype turned up a few times. The chain employs TRBV7-2 and TRBJ2-1; D call uncertain. Trimming took off 6 bases at V and 7 bases at J, with 19 bases between the two ends. The CDR3 runs 15 residues. CDR1 is SGHTA and CDR2 is FQGNSA in the germline V gene. CDR3 loop: CASRPPTTTTNEQFF. In nucleotides, the CDR3 is TGTGCCAGCAGGCCCCCAACCACGACCACGAATGAGCAGTTCTTC.

In its sample, this clonotype was seen a few times. The V call is TRBV4-1, the J call TRBJ2-7; 9 nucleotides match TRBD1. Germline CDR1 MGHRA, CDR2 YSYEKL. This CDR3 has 16 residues. V shed 1 base, J shed 6 bases, and the junction held 10 bases outside the gene matches. CDR3 sequence reads: CASSQAPGQGPIEQYF. The CDR3 nucleotides read TGCGCCAGCAGCCAAGCGCCGGGACAGGGCCCTATCGAGCAGTACTTC.

This clonotype was found a few times. This chain joins TRBV6-2 or TRBV6-3 and TRBJ2-7, with 8 bases aligning to TRBD1. The CDR3 spans 14 residues. The junction had 10 bases not matched to a gene; V was cut back by 6 bases and J by 6 bases. The germline gives CDR1 MNHEY, CDR2 SVGEGT. The CDR3 DNA follows: TGTGCCAGCAGCCCGACAGGGGTGCTAGCCGAGCAGTACTTC. This sequence encodes CASSPTGVLAEQYF.

This clonotype was observed a few times. The CDR3: CASSYPPDTQYF. CDR3 sequence (DNA): TGTGCCAGCAGTTACCCCCCAGATACGCAGTATTTT. The rearrangement links TRBV6-2 or TRBV6-3 to TRBJ2-3; D remains ambiguous. Germline V CDR1 and CDR2: MNHEY, SVGEGT. CDR3 size: 12 residues. V was cut by 2 bases and J by 4 bases, with 4 bases left in between.

The V call is TRBV7-9, the J call TRBJ1-1; no definite D call. There are 13 residues in the CDR3. Germline V gene sequence: CDR1 SEHNR, CDR2 FQNEAQ (reference sequence). Trimming cost V 3 bases and J 1 base, with 6 bases left between them. CDR3 in amino acids: CASSFSANTEAFF. DNA for the CDR3: TGTGCCAGCAGCTTCAGCGCGAACACTGAAGCTTTCTTT.